The rows below give T cell receptor beta chains drawn from one sample of a study of blood T cell repertoires in COVID-19. Sequencing was performed with immunoSEQ multiplex PCR; in TCRdb, only in-frame clones are kept and a portion is missing. The top ten clones hold approximately 5.1% of a sample with some 250,000 clones, more than 85% of them seen once. Sequencing input: peripheral blood. The receptors here all came from a woman aged 55-69 years with COVID-19, enrolled during active disease. Both conserved end residues are part of each CDR3. The D gene is left open where the match is weak. Rows may omit the clone size; those that give it use once, few, many or a size class.

TRBJ2-7 | NA | TRBV30 | TRBD2 | 16 | CAWRLPGQGLSYEQYF | TGTGCCTGGAGGCTCCCAGGGCAGGGACTATCCTACGAGCAGTACTTC
TRBJ1-2 | NA | TRBV10-2 | NA | 12 | CATTDYPYGYTF | TGCGCCACCACAGACTACCCCTATGGCTACACCTTC
TRBJ2-1 | NA | TRBV30 | TRBD2 | 13 | CAWTSGMREGQFF | TGTGCCTGGACATCGGGGATGCGGGAGGGGCAGTTCTTC
TRBJ2-7 | NA | TRBV6-5 | NA | 13 | CASSRAGNYEQYF | TGTGCCAGCAGTCGGGCAGGGAATTACGAGCAGTACTTC
TRBJ1-2 | once | TRBV2 | NA | 14 | CASRGAGTNYGYTF | TGTGCCAGCAGAGGGGCAGGGACTAACTATGGCTACACCTTC
TRBJ2-5 | NA | TRBV7-9 | NA | 13 | CASSLVAQETQYF | TGTGCCAGCAGCTTAGTGGCTCAAGAGACCCAGTACTTC
TRBJ2-1 | once | TRBV24-1 | TRBD2 | 21 | CATSDRTGLAGGAQFYNEQFF | TGTGCCACCAGTGATCGAACGGGACTAGCGGGAGGGGCGCAATTCTACAATGAGCAGTTCTTC
TRBJ1-5 | NA | TRBV7-9 | TRBD1 | 16 | CASSLGTGGPNQPQHF | TGTGCCAGCAGCTTAGGAACAGGGGGACCAAATCAGCCCCAGCATTTT
TRBJ1-4 | NA | TRBV19 | NA | 13 | CASSTWTDEKLFF | TGTGCCAGTAGTACCTGGACAGATGAAAAACTGTTTTTT
TRBJ2-7 | once | TRBV6-5 | TRBD1 | 13 | CASNNRGSYEQYF | TGTGCCAGCAATAACAGGGGTTCCTACGAGCAGTACTTC
TRBJ1-5 | NA | TRBV19 | NA | 13 | CASSIGANQPQHF | TGTGCCAGTAGTATAGGAGCCAATCAGCCCCAGCATTTT
TRBJ2-7 | few | TRBV2 | NA | 15 | CASSLTRTGTYEQYF | TGTGCCAGCAGCCTCACAAGGACGGGAACCTACGAGCAGTACTTC
TRBJ1-1 | NA | TRBV3-1/TRBV3-2 | TRBD1 | 18 | CASSQNTGGTGGLSEAFF | TGTGCCAGCAGCCAAAATACCGGCGGGACAGGGGGTTTATCTGAAGCTTTCTTT
TRBJ1-1 | NA | TRBV20-1 | NA | 13 | CSASRVMNTEAFF | TGCAGTGCTAGTCGGGTCATGAACACTGAAGCTTTCTTT
TRBJ2-3 | NA | TRBV7-3 | NA | 13 | CASSDRRTDTQYF | TGTGCCAGCAGCGACAGACGCACAGATACGCAGTATTTT
TRBJ2-7 | NA | TRBV5-4 | TRBD2 | 15 | CASSLQAGAPYEQYF | TGTGCCAGCAGCCTCCAAGCGGGAGCCCCCTACGAGCAGTACTTC
TRBJ1-3 | NA | TRBV7-7 | NA | 13 | CATSTGIGNTIYF | TGTGCCACCTCGACAGGTATAGGAAACACCATATATTTT
TRBJ2-7 | NA | TRBV12-3/TRBV12-4 | TRBD1 | 13 | CASTWTGVYEQYF | TGTGCCAGCACCTGGACAGGGGTCTACGAGCAGTACTTC
TRBJ2-2 | NA | TRBV28 | TRBD2 | 14 | CASTSSGNTGELFF | TGTGCCAGCACTTCTAGCGGGAACACCGGGGAGCTGTTTTTT
TRBJ2-7 | NA | TRBV6-2/TRBV6-3 | TRBD2 | 15 | CASSGLAGVGYEQYF | TGTGCCAGCAGCGGACTAGCGGGAGTGGGATACGAGCAGTACTTC
TRBJ2-5 | NA | TRBV24-1 | TRBD1 | 16 | CATSDPDRGRGETQYF | TGTGCCACCAGTGATCCCGACAGGGGGCGCGGGGAGACCCAGTACTTC
TRBJ1-3 | NA | TRBV5-4 | TRBD1 | 15 | CASSQGQVSGNTIYF | TGTGCCAGCAGCCAGGGACAGGTCTCTGGAAACACCATATATTTT
TRBJ1-5 | NA | TRBV29-1 | NA | 13 | CSVASGDYQPQHF | TGCAGCGTTGCTTCAGGGGATTATCAGCCCCAGCATTTT
TRBJ2-5 | once | TRBV3-1/TRBV3-2 | TRBD1 | 18 | CASSQAVSGSGGGETQYF | TGTGCCAGCAGCCAAGCGGTGTCGGGATCAGGGGGTGGAGAGACCCAGTACTTC
TRBJ2-7 | few | TRBV5-1 | NA | 11 | CASSSMDEQYF | TGCGCCAGCAGTAGTATGGACGAGCAGTACTTC
TRBJ2-2 | NA | TRBV11-3 | TRBD1 | 15 | CASSSGTDNTGELFF | TGTGCCAGCAGCTCCGGGACAGACAACACCGGGGAGCTGTTTTTT
TRBJ2-6 | NA | TRBV10-3 | NA | 15 | CAIRGGIRDANVLTF | TGTGCCATCAGAGGAGGGATTAGAGATGCCAACGTCCTGACTTTC
TRBJ2-7 | NA | TRBV18 | NA | 15 | CASSSKEGLSYEQYF | TGTGCCAGCTCATCTAAGGAGGGGCTCTCCTACGAGCAGTACTTC
TRBJ1-2 | NA | TRBV7-9 | NA | 12 | CASSLPGGGYTF | TGTGCCAGCAGTTTGCCGGGGGGTGGCTACACCTTC
TRBJ1-6 | few | TRBV7-3 | NA | 13 | CASSLVTDSPLHF | TGTGCCAGCAGCTTAGTCACGGATTCACCCCTCCACTTT
TRBJ2-1 | NA | TRBV6-2/TRBV6-3 | TRBD2 | 12 | CASSLGGWEQFF | TGTGCCAGCAGTTTGGGGGGGTGGGAGCAGTTCTTC
TRBJ2-1 | NA | TRBV18 | NA | 15 | CASSPGSRVRDEQFF | TGTGCCAGCTCACCAGGGAGTAGGGTAAGGGATGAGCAGTTCTTC
TRBJ2-6 | NA | TRBV19 | NA | 16 | CASSVKTGSGANVLTF | TGTGCCAGTAGTGTAAAGACAGGCTCTGGGGCCAACGTCCTGACTTTC
TRBJ1-5 | once | TRBV6-5 | TRBD1 | 15 | CASSTRQGVAQPQHF | TGTGCCAGCAGTACGAGACAGGGCGTTGCTCAGCCCCAGCATTTT
TRBJ2-5 | NA | TRBV6-2/TRBV6-3 | TRBD2 | 16 | CASSWTSGRTQETQYF | TGTGCCAGCAGTTGGACTAGCGGGAGGACTCAAGAGACCCAGTACTTC
TRBJ1-5 | NA | TRBV25-1 | NA | 12 | CASRSGDQPQHF | TGTGCCAGCCGGTCGGGGGACCAGCCCCAGCATTTT
TRBJ2-1 | NA | TRBV3-1/TRBV3-2 | TRBD2 | 13 | CASASGLYNEQFF | TGTGCCAGCGCTAGCGGGCTCTACAATGAGCAGTTCTTC